These 31 T cell receptor beta chains were all obtained from the same sample, sequenced in a study of blood T cell repertoires in COVID-19 (dated by TCRdb to the early 2020s). Library preparation employed the immunoSEQ multiplex PCR assay. The table was pulled from immuneACCESS by TCRdb, which kept in-frame rearrangements only. Such tables lose some clones; where checked, under half of the loss comes from unresolved V genes, and the rest has no known cause. The sample yields 29,000 or so clones; roughly nine tenths were counted once. The ten largest clones add up to approximately 9.8% of the sample. The material sequenced was peripheral blood. The receptors derive from a human donor in a cohort sampled during active COVID-19.

The chain joins TRBV2 to TRBJ2-2; D possibly corresponds to TRBD1 (6 bases). The ends were cut back, 8 bases at V and 2 bases at J, with 12 bases in the middle. CDR3 length equals 14 residues. The V gene's germline CDR1 is SNHLY and CDR2 FYNNEI. The CDR3 here is CASGQGINTGELFF. The CDR3 DNA reads as TGTGCCAGCGGCCAGGGGATAAACACCGGGGAGCTGTTTTTT.

This chain joins TRBV2 and TRBJ2-2; no reliable D call. Germline CDR1 reads SNHLY; CDR2 reads FYNNEI. CDR3 size: 12 residues. With 7 bases removed from V and 5 bases from J, the gap between germline ends came to 8 bases. The CDR3 sequence is CASTLGTGELFF. As DNA, the CDR3 is TGTGCCAGCACCCTAGGTACCGGGGAGCTGTTTTTT.

The CDR3 reads CSVGGVLNNGYTF. The CDR3 region has the DNA TGCAGCGTTGGGGGGGTACTCAATAATGGCTACACCTTC. The chain is built from TRBV29-1 and TRBJ1-2; TRBD1 might be the D (5 bases). V lost 4 bases and J lost 6, with 15 bases in between. From germline, CDR1 is SQVTM and CDR2 ANQGSEA. CDR3 length: 13 amino acids.

This rearrangement joins TRBV18 to TRBJ2-7, with 8 bases fitting TRBD2. The germline V gene has CDR1 KGHSH and CDR2 LQKENI. The CDR3 runs 15 residues. V gave up 5 bases and J gave up 9 bases; unmatched junction bases: 15. The CDR3 DNA follows: TGTGCCAGCTCAGAACGGGCGGGGGGCCCCGGAGGGCAGTACTTC. Its protein product is CASSERAGGPGGQYF. Using reference TRBV18 and TRBJ2-7 for the parts outside the CDR3, the full variable domain is NAGVMQNPRHLVRRRGQEARLRCSPMKGHSHVYWYRQLPEEGLKFMVYLQKENIIDESGMPKERFSAEFPKEGPSILRIQQVVRGDSAAYFCASSERAGGPGGQYFGPGTRLTVT.

The chain is built from TRBV21-1 and TRBJ1-2; the table's D call of TRBD1 was not tested on the DNA. TRBV21-1 is assigned pseudogene status. The CDR3 totals 15 residues. CDR3 amino acids: CASSNPRTPRRGYTF. As DNA, the CDR3 is TGTGCCAGCAGCAACCCGAGGACACCCAGAAGGGGCTACACCTTC.

This sequence joins TRBV11-2 and TRBJ2-2; 7 positions match TRBD2. The CDR3 consists of 19 residues. Germline V gene data show CDR1 as SGHAT and CDR2 as FQNNGV. Unmatched junction bases numbered 15, after V lost 1 base and J lost 4 bases. The CDR3 nucleotides are TGTGCCAGCAGCTTAGTTAAGAGTCCCGGGGGGTACCGCACCGGGGAGCTGTTTTTT. Protein: CASSLVKSPGGYRTGELFF.

The genes are TRBV7-8 and TRBJ1-4, with D maybe TRBD1 (5 bases). V was shortened by 5 bases and J by 7 bases, with 17 bases between the two germline ends. This CDR3 contains 15 residues. The germline CDR1 and CDR2 sequences are SGHVS and FQNEAQ. The CDR3 coding sequence is TGTGCCAGCAGCACCACAGGCCAGGGCGCTGAAAAACTGTTTTTT. Its translation: CASSTTGQGAEKLFF.

The V gene is TRBV11-3, the J gene TRBJ2-2; TRBD1 agrees at 7 bases. After removal of 5 bases from V and 1 base from J, the junction contained 7 bases not matched to a gene. This CDR3 has 16 residues. Germline loops: CDR1 SGHNT, CDR2 YENEEA. CDR3 in DNA: TGTGCCAGCAGCCTCCAAGGGGGCCGGAACACCGGGGAGCTGTTTTTT. This translates into CASSLQGGRNTGELFF.

This clone was picked up one time. The chain recombines TRBV3-1 (or the pseudogene TRBV3-2) with TRBJ2-1; a possible D gene is TRBD1 (5 bases). The V end lost 1 base, the J end lost 4 bases, and 8 bases lay between the germline ends. CDR3 length: 14 residues. Germline V lookup: CDR1 LGHDT, CDR2 YNNKEL (reference sequence). CDR3 in amino acids: CASSQVDSYNEQFF. DNA of the CDR3: TGTGCCAGCAGCCAAGTTGACAGTTACAATGAGCAGTTCTTC.

The chain links TRBV3-1 (or the pseudogene TRBV3-2) to TRBJ2-7; possible D gene TRBD1, 6 bases. Per the germline V gene, CDR1 is LGHDT and CDR2 is YNNKEL (reference sequence). V lost 3 bases and J lost 7, with 10 bases in between. The CDR3 extends over 12 amino acids. The CDR3 protein is CASSQGAREQYF. For the CDR3, the DNA is TGTGCCAGCAGCCAGGGGGCTCGAGAGCAGTACTTC.

The chain has TRBV10-3 and TRBJ1-1; 11 nucleotides match TRBD1. Germline assignment: CDR1 ENHRY and CDR2 SYGVKD. The CDR3 sequence is 17 residues long. V trimming: 3 bases; J trimming: 3 bases; junction bases outside the gene matches: 9. The CDR3: CAISDGRTGGTDTEAFF. The DNA of the CDR3 is TGTGCCATCAGTGACGGGAGGACAGGGGGCACGGACACTGAAGCTTTCTTT.

CDR3 amino acids: CASTRQGLDTQYF. DNA for the CDR3: TGTGCCAGCACCAGACAGGGCCTGGATACGCAGTATTTT. The rearrangement links TRBV6-5 to TRBJ2-3; 7 bases line up with TRBD1. This CDR3 region has 13 residues. The J segment lost 6 bases and the V segment lost 7 bases, leaving 7 bases of the junction unmatched. CDR1 is MNHEY and CDR2 is SVGAGI in the germline V gene.

The chain employs TRBV28 and TRBJ2-3, with TRBD2 matching 7 bases. There are 15 residues in the CDR3. From germline, CDR1 is MDHEN and CDR2 SYDVKM. The V gene end was trimmed by 3 bases and the J gene end by 6 bases; junction bases not matched to a gene: 9. CDR3 in DNA: TGTGCCAGCAGTTTTGGGCTTGGGGGGGTGGATACGCAGTATTTT. Its translation: CASSFGLGGVDTQYF.

The chain links TRBV28 to TRBJ1-1; the D is unclear. Trimming removed 3 bases at V and 3 bases at J, with 11 bases between. CDR1 is MDHEN, CDR2 SYDVKM, per germline. This CDR3 contains 14 residues. The CDR3 is CASSLGDGHTEAFF. The CDR3 bases are TGTGCCAGCAGTTTGGGCGATGGGCACACTGAAGCTTTCTTT.

The J gene is TRBJ1-2, the V gene TRBV19; 7 positions match TRBD1. With V trimmed by 4 bases and J by 8 bases, 4 bases remained unmatched. The CDR3 is made up of 12 amino acids. In germline, CDR1 is LNHDA, CDR2 SQIVND (reference sequence). The CDR3 sequence: CASSTGQTGYTF. The CDR3 bases are TGTGCCAGTAGTACGGGACAGACGGGCTACACCTTC.

The V and J genes are TRBV5-1 and TRBJ2-7; 10 positions match TRBD2. Losses at the gene ends were 0 bases for V and 6 bases for J; bases not matched to a gene: 6. This CDR3 is built from 15 residues. Germline CDR1 and CDR2: SGHRS and YFSETQ. CDR3 coding DNA: TGCGCCAGCAGCTTGGTGGCTAGCGGGGGAAGCGAGCAGTACTTC. Protein: CASSLVASGGSEQYF.

The rearrangement joins TRBV4-1 to TRBJ2-3; 9 bases align to TRBD1. Per the germline V gene, CDR1 is MGHRA and CDR2 is YSYEKL. V dropped 5 bases and J dropped 4; count of bases not matched to a gene: 7. The CDR3 has 15 residues. The CDR3, as DNA: TGCGCCAGCAGCGATTCACAGGGGGCCTCAGATACGCAGTATTTT. This gives the protein CASSDSQGASDTQYF.

The V gene is TRBV5-1, the J gene TRBJ2-1; 9 bases fit TRBD2. V was clipped by 1 base and J by 7 bases; unmatched bases: 9. CDR1 is SGHRS, CDR2 YFSETQ, per germline. This CDR3 has 16 amino acids. CDR3: CASSLPASGALNEQFF. CDR3 nucleotide sequence: TGCGCCAGCAGCTTGCCGGCTAGCGGGGCCTTGAATGAGCAGTTCTTC.

The gene calls are TRBV7-8 and TRBJ2-7; D possibly corresponds to TRBD2 (5 bases). The germline CDR1 and CDR2 sequences are SGHVS and FQNEAQ. The CDR3 contains 11 residues. Trimming removed 8 bases at V and 3 bases at J, with 8 bases between. As DNA, the CDR3 is TGTGCCAGCGCGGGTGGCTACGAGCAGTACTTC. Its translation is CASAGGYEQYF.

This clone has a handful of counts. V is TRBV6-6 and J is TRBJ2-7; D is perhaps TRBD1 (7 bases). The CDR3 contains 12 residues. Trimming removed 6 bases at V and 11 bases at J, with 17 bases between. The germline gives CDR1 MNHNY, CDR2 SVGAGI (reference sequence). The CDR3 sequence: CASSRGTEAKYF. The CDR3 DNA reads as TGTGCCAGCAGCCGCGGGACAGAGGCTAAGTACTTC.

V is TRBV28 and J is TRBJ1-1; 11 bases line up with TRBD1. The CDR3 is 15 residues long. With V trimmed by 6 bases and J by 4 bases, 7 bases remained unmatched. Germline-derived CDR1 and CDR2 are MDHEN and SYDVKM. CDR3 nucleotides: TGTGCCAGCAGAGGGACAGGGGGGAGCCTCACTGAAGCTTTCTTT. Encoded protein: CASRGTGGSLTEAFF.

The J gene is TRBJ1-1, the V gene TRBV4-1; TRBD1 matches 8 bases. The V gene's germline CDR1 is MGHRA and CDR2 YSYEKL. V trimming: 3 bases; J trimming: 1 base; junction bases outside the gene matches: 4. The CDR3 sequence is 15 residues long. In DNA form, the CDR3 reads TGCGCCAGCAGCCAGAGAGACAGGGGGAACACTGAAGCTTTCTTT. This gives the protein CASSQRDRGNTEAFF.

This clone was seen more than once but under ten times. J is TRBJ1-6 and V is TRBV6-2 or TRBV6-3; D not certain. The CDR3 has 15 amino acids. The germline V gene encodes CDR1 MNHEY and CDR2 SVGEGT. Trimming shortened V by 2 bases and J by 7 bases, and 12 bases separated the two germline ends. The CDR3 here is CASSYSSGGNSPLHF. The CDR3 DNA reads as TGTGCCAGCAGTTACAGCTCAGGTGGGAATTCACCCCTCCACTTT.

The gene calls are TRBV6-5 and TRBJ1-2; 9 bases map to TRBD1. CDR3 length equals 14 residues. Per the germline V gene, CDR1 is MNHEY and CDR2 is SVGAGI. V shed 4 bases and J 8 bases; nucleotides not matched to a gene: 8. Written as DNA, the CDR3 is TGTGCCAGCAGTTTTAAAGGGGACAGGGCGGGCTACACCTTC. Translated: CASSFKGDRAGYTF.

The chain links TRBV6-1 to TRBJ2-1; tentatively, D is TRBD1 (6 bases). Germline V gene data show CDR1 as MNHNS and CDR2 as SASEGT. This CDR3 is built from 16 residues. V was clipped by 2 bases and J by 2 bases, with 13 bases between them. The CDR3 sequence is CASSERVGAPYNEQFF. The DNA for the CDR3 is TGTGCCAGCAGTGAAAGGGTGGGGGCTCCCTACAATGAGCAGTTCTTC.

The V gene is TRBV7-3, the J gene TRBJ2-7; TRBD2 aligns across 8 bases. Unmatched junction bases numbered 3, after V lost 4 bases and J lost 7 bases. Germline V gene lookup returns CDR1 SGHTA and CDR2 FQGTGA. The CDR3 covers 12 residues. DNA for the CDR3: TGTGCCAGCAGCTCCGCGGGGGGAGAGCAGTACTTC. Amino acid sequence: CASSSAGGEQYF.

The chain couples TRBV19 to TRBJ1-5; D might be TRBD1 (6 bases). Trimming left V 4 bases short and J 0 bases short, with 19 bases between. This CDR3 has 18 residues. The germline CDR1 and CDR2 sequences are LNHDA and SQIVND (reference sequence). CDR3 region: CASSTWTAITTSNQPQHF. DNA for the CDR3: TGTGCCAGTAGTACCTGGACAGCGATTACGACTAGCAATCAGCCCCAGCATTTT.

The chain employs TRBV9 and TRBJ2-2; D unclear. This CDR3 has 12 amino acids. Germline V gives CDR1 SGDLS, CDR2 YYNGEE. V was cut by 4 bases and J by 4 bases, with 5 bases left in between. CDR3 in amino acids: CASSHSTGELFF. CDR3 nucleotides: TGTGCCAGCAGCCATAGCACCGGGGAGCTGTTTTTT.

This sequence joins TRBV4-3 and TRBJ1-2, with 11 bases aligning to TRBD1. Germline V gene sequence: CDR1 LGHNA, CDR2 YSLEER. After removal of 1 base from V and 7 bases from J, the junction contained 8 bases not matched to a gene. The CDR3 loop spans 16 amino acids. CDR3 bases: TGCGCCAGCAGCCAAGGGGCAGGGACAGGGGGATTTGGCTACACCTTC. This codes for CASSQGAGTGGFGYTF.

The chain uses TRBV7-8 and TRBJ2-1, with D perhaps matching TRBD2 (6 bases). Germline CDR1 is SGHVS and CDR2 is FQNEAQ. This CDR3 has 15 amino acids. Trimming stripped 5 bases from V and 1 base from J, with 12 bases between. CDR3 loop: CASSLEGNSYNEQFF. In DNA form, the CDR3 reads TGTGCCAGCAGCCTGGAGGGGAATTCCTACAATGAGCAGTTCTTC.

The chain employs TRBV27 and TRBJ2-6; no clear D gene. In germline, CDR1 is MNHEY, CDR2 SMNVEV (reference sequence). Trimming left V 5 bases short and J 4 bases short, with 6 bases between. The CDR3 totals 13 residues. The CDR3 nucleotides are TGTGCCAGCAGTCCCATGGGGGCCAACGTCCTGACTTTC. Translating gives CASSPMGANVLTF.